In this sample, the clone carrying this T cell receptor beta chain turned up many times. V gave up 1 base and J gave up 0 bases, with 16 bases separating them. Germline CDR1 LGHDT, CDR2 YNNKEL (reference sequence). The CDR3 has 17 amino acids. Unique molecular identifiers were built into the TCRbeta library. MiXCR was run by TCRdb on the PCR reads, yielding one entry per CDR3 protein. The repertoire holds more than 200,000 distinct CDR3 sequences, with approximately 9.8% as singletons. These data are taken from a study of T-cell reconstitution after alpha-beta-depleted transplantation in children. The material was PBMCs from the stem cell graft donor, obtained from the stem cell graft. The rearrangement uses TRBV3-1 and TRBJ2-7; D possibly matches TRBD1 or TRBD2 (6 bases each). The sequence was obtained from a human donor who donated a stem cell graft to a child with SCID. CDR3 in amino acids: CASSQASWGAASYEQYF. Written as DNA, the CDR3 is TGTGCCAGCAGCCAAGCTTCTTGGGGGGCAGCCTCCTACGAGCAGTACTTC.